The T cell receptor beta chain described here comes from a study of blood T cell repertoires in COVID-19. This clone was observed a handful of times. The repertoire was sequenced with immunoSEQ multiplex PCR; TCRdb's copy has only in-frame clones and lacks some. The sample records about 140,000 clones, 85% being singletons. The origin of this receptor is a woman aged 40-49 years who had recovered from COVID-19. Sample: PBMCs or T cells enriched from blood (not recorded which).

CDR3 in DNA: TGCGCCAGCAGCCTCGGGACTAGCGGGACGGAGACCCAGTACTTC. This sequence encodes CASSLGTSGTETQYF. V is TRBV5-1 and J is TRBJ2-5, with TRBD2 identical over 13 bases. The CDR3 length is 15 residues. Germline CDR1 SGHRS, CDR2 YFSETQ. After removal of 4 bases from V and 5 bases from J, the junction contained 5 bases not matched to a gene.